This T cell receptor (beta chain) emerged from a study of blood T cell repertoires in COVID-19. Overall study context: From the United States, Italy and Spain came samples of acute and convalescent COVID-19. PBMCs, B-cell-depleted T cells, or T cells provided the cDNA or gDNA that made up the material.

CDR1 is LGHDT, CDR2 YNNKEL, per germline (reference sequence). The CDR3 covers 14 residues. V was trimmed by 0 bases and J by 5 bases, leaving 10 bases between them. Original processing methods: By means of reference gene primer amplification, nucleated cell counts were estimated. TCRdb's table, derived via immunoSEQ multiplex PCR, lists solely in-frame clones and lacks some. Clone size and V and J calls were adopted from that table, with D and trimming inferred from the DNA. The repertoire holds around 250,000 clones, with more than 75% as singletons. The receptor was isolated from a woman in her sixties who had recovered from COVID-19. Sequenced input: peripheral blood. The chain links TRBV3-1 (or the pseudogene TRBV3-2) to TRBJ2-5; no reliable D call. The CDR3: CASSQDSGGETQYF. Written as DNA, the CDR3 is TGTGCCAGCAGCCAAGATTCGGGTGGGGAGACCCAGTACTTC.